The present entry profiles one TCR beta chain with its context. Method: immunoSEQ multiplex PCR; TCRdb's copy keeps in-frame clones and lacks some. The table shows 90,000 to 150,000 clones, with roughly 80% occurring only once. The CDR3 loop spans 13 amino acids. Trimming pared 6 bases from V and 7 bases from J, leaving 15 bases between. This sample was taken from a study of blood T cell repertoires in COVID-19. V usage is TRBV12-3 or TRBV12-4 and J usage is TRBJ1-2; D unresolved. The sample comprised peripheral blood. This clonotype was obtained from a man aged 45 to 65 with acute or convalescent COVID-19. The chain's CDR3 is CASRFREDGGYTF. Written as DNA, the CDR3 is TGTGCCAGCAGGTTCCGGGAGGATGGTGGCTACACCTTC.